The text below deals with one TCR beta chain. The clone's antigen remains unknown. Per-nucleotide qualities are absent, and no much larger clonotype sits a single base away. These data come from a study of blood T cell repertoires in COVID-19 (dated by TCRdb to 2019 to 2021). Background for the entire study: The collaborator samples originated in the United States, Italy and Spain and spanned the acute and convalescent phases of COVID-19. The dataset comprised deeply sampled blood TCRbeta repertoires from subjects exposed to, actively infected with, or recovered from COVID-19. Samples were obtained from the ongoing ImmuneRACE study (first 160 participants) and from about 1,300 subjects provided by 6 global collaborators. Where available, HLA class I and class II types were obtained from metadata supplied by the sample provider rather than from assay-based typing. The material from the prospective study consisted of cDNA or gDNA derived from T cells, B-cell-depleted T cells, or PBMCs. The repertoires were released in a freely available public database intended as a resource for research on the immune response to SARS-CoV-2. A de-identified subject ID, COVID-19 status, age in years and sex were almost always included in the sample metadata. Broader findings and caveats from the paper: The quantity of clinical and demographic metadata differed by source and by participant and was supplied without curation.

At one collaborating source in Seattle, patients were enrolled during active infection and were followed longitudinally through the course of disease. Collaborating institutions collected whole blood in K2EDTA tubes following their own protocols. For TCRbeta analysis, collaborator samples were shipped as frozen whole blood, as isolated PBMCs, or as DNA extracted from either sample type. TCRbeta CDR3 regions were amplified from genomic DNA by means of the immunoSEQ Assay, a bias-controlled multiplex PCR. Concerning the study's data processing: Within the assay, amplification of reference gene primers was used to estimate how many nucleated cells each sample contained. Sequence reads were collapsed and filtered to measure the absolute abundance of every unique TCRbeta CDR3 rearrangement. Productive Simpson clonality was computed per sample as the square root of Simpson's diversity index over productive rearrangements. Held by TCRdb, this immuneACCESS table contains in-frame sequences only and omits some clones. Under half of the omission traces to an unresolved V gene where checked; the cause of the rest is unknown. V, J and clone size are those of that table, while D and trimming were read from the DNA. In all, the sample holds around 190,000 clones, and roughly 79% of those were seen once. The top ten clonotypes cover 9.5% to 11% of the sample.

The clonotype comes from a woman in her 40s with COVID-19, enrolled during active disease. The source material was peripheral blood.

The CDR3 region: CASSYRRMEETQYF. The nucleotide sequence reads TGTGCCAGCAGCTACCGAAGGATGGAGGAGACCCAGTACTTC. The sequence is built from TRBV5-6 and TRBJ2-5; no D segment can be confidently identified. V was cut back by 3 bases and J by 5 bases, leaving a gap of 14 bases between them. The germline V gene yields SGHDT for CDR1 and YYEEEE for CDR2. The CDR3, from cysteine to phenylalanine, totals 14 residues. The read is trimmed to its CDR3 DNA, 42 bases read in frame from base 1.